The source of this T cell receptor (beta chain) is a study of technical replicates of blood from several donors. CDR1 is SGHNT, CDR2 YYREEE, per germline (reference sequence). This CDR3 region has 16 residues. V lost 0 bases and J lost 2; bases outside the gene matches: 3. Assay: immunoSEQ multiplex PCR; the TCRdb copy retains only in-frame clones and omits some. Of roughly 50,000 clones listed, 85% to 95% were seen once; the top ten hold 4.2%. What was sequenced was PBMCs. This chain connects TRBV5-4 to TRBJ2-5; 11 bases agree with TRBD2. This clonotype was sampled from a human donor in good health. Some clones in this sample may be carry-over from other donors' samples. The CDR3 protein is CASSLVASGGQETQYF. In DNA form, the CDR3 reads TGTGCCAGCAGCTTGGTGGCTAGCGGGGGGCAAGAGACCCAGTACTTC.